This passage covers 31 T cell receptor beta chains from one sample sequenced in a study of cytomegalovirus exposure and HLA in healthy donors. TCRdb keeps only in-frame clones here, not all; method: immunoSEQ multiplex PCR. This sample has 150,000 to 200,000 clones, with about 86% found just once. The sample taken for sequencing was PBMCs. The source is a woman in her 30s in good health and CMV-seronegative.

The V and J genes are TRBV30 and TRBJ2-3; D ambiguous. Germline CDR1 is GTSNPN and CDR2 is SVGIG (reference sequence). Trimming removed 1 base at V and 4 bases at J, with 12 bases between. The CDR3 totals 14 residues. The CDR3 DNA reads TGTGCCTGGAGTGAGGGCAGGACCCCAGATACGCAGTATTTT. This sequence encodes CAWSEGRTPDTQYF.

This chain connects TRBV7-9 to TRBJ2-6; 8 bases are a match to TRBD2. V was clipped by 4 bases and J by 2 bases; unmatched bases: 7. The V gene's germline CDR1 is SEHNR and CDR2 FQNEAQ (reference sequence). The CDR3 is 17 residues long. This CDR3 is CASSYSGKRTGANVLTF. CDR3 DNA sequence: TGTGCCAGCAGCTATAGCGGGAAAAGGACTGGGGCCAACGTCCTGACTTTC.

This clone has a handful of counts. The chain recombines TRBV28 with TRBJ2-3, with 8 positions matching TRBD1. The CDR3 is 13 amino acids. The germline CDR1 and CDR2 sequences are MDHEN and SYDVKM. V dropped 9 bases and J dropped 1; count of bases not matched to a gene: 3. The CDR3 DNA follows: TGTGCCAGTGCGACAGGGGGCACAGATACGCAGTATTTT. Its translation: CASATGGTDTQYF.

The J gene is TRBJ1-4, the V gene TRBV7-2; TRBD1 matches at 7 bases. Germline CDR1 reads SGHTA; CDR2 reads FQGNSA. V shed 5 bases, J shed 10 bases, and the junction held 10 bases outside the gene matches. The CDR3 totals 14 residues. The chain's CDR3 is CASSQFGQGGKLFF. CDR3 DNA sequence: TGTGCCAGCAGCCAATTCGGGCAGGGGGGAAAACTGTTTTTT.

V usage is TRBV29-1 and J usage is TRBJ1-3; maybe TRBD1 (5 bases). Trimming took off 7 bases at V and 0 bases at J, with 13 bases between the two ends. Germline CDR1 reads SQVTM; CDR2 reads ANQGSEA. The CDR3 sequence is 14 residues long. This chain's CDR3 is CSARLGDSGNTIYF. The CDR3 DNA is TGCAGCGCCCGCCTAGGGGACTCTGGAAACACCATATATTTT.

The J gene is TRBJ2-1, the V gene TRBV14; 9 bases align to TRBD2. The V and J ends lost 2 bases and 3 bases, in that order; junction bases with no gene match: 2. The CDR3 sequence is 15 residues long. Germline V lookup: CDR1 SGHDN, CDR2 FVKESK. The CDR3 DNA is TGTGCCAGCAGCCAATTAGCGGGGGTCTACAATGAGCAGTTCTTC. Translation gives CASSQLAGVYNEQFF.

V usage is TRBV5-5 and J usage is TRBJ1-5, with TRBD1 as a possible D gene (6 bases). Trimming stripped 0 bases from V and 2 bases from J, with 9 bases between. CDR3 length equals 15 residues. Germline lookup yields CDR1 SGHKS and CDR2 YYEKEE (reference sequence). The CDR3 DNA reads TGTGCCAGCAGCTTGGCCGCAGGGGGCAATCAGCCCCAGCATTTT. Its protein product is CASSLAAGGNQPQHF.

The rearrangement links TRBV29-1 to TRBJ2-7; D assignment may be TRBD1 or TRBD2 (5 bases each). The CDR3 has 12 amino acids. Germline assignment: CDR1 SQVTM and CDR2 ANQGSEA. V dropped 7 bases and J dropped 2 bases, with 12 bases sitting between them. The CDR3 sequence is CSARDRAYEQYF. CDR3 sequence (DNA): TGCAGCGCTCGGGACCGAGCCTACGAGCAGTACTTC.

This clone was observed a handful of times. The V gene is TRBV6-5, the J gene TRBJ2-7, with a tentative D call TRBD2 (6 bases). V lost 0 bases and J 4 bases, leaving 13 bases between the germline ends. Germline V gives CDR1 MNHEY, CDR2 SVGAGI. This CDR3 contains 15 residues. The CDR3: CASSYSFPGEYEQYF. The CDR3 DNA sequence: TGTGCCAGCAGTTACTCGTTTCCGGGAGAGTACGAGCAGTACTTC.

The chain has TRBV9 and TRBJ2-5, with D possibly called TRBD1 or TRBD2 (5 bases each). The germline V and J ends were trimmed by 3 bases and 1 base, with 7 bases remaining between them. The germline CDR1 and CDR2 sequences are SGDLS and YYNGEE. The CDR3 is 13 amino acids. The CDR3 sequence is CASSAGPQETQYF. CDR3 in DNA: TGTGCCAGCAGCGCGGGACCCCAAGAGACCCAGTACTTC. Together with reference TRBV9 and TRBJ2-5, the CDR3 gives the full variable domain: DSGVTQTPKHLITATGQRVTLRCSPRSGDLSVYWYQQSLDQGLQFLIQYYNGEERAKGNILERFSAQQFPDLHSELNLSSLELGDSALYFCASSAGPQETQYFGPGTRLLVL.

The chain employs TRBV27 and TRBJ2-5; 10 nucleotides agree with TRBD2. J gave up 5 bases and V 3 bases, and 9 bases lay outside the gene matches. This CDR3 region has 16 residues. Per germline, CDR1 MNHEY and CDR2 SMNVEV (reference sequence). CDR3 sequence: CASSFGIAGGSETQYF. CDR3 bases: TGTGCCAGCAGTTTTGGAATAGCGGGGGGCTCGGAGACCCAGTACTTC.

The chain has TRBV5-5 and TRBJ2-3, with 14 positions matching TRBD2. CDR1 and CDR2 (germline): SGHKS, YYEKEE (reference sequence). This CDR3 contains 17 residues. After removal of 0 bases from V and 4 bases from J, the junction contained 4 bases not matched to a gene. CDR3 region: CASSLAGTSGRPDTQYF. The DNA of the CDR3 is TGTGCCAGCAGCTTGGCCGGGACTAGCGGGAGACCAGATACGCAGTATTTT.

The J gene is TRBJ1-4, the V gene TRBV6-5; D may be TRBD1 (5 bases). Between the trimmed V and J ends, which lost 2 bases and 8 bases, there was a span of 12 bases. Germline V gene data show CDR1 as MNHEY and CDR2 as SVGAGI. The CDR3 sequence is 14 residues long. CDR3 sequence reads: CASSYARTREKLFF. CDR3 sequence (DNA): TGTGCCAGCAGTTACGCGAGGACAAGAGAAAAACTGTTTTTT.

This clone has a handful of counts. The chain uses TRBV7-9 and TRBJ2-1, with 7 nucleotides matching TRBD2. The CDR3 length is 18 residues. With 2 bases clipped from V and 5 bases from J, the junction kept 15 bases outside the gene matches. The germline V gene encodes CDR1 SEHNR and CDR2 FQNEAQ (reference sequence). Here the CDR3 reads CASSLSHVGGGRDNEQFF. DNA for the CDR3: TGTGCCAGCAGCTTAAGTCATGTAGGCGGGGGAAGGGACAATGAGCAGTTCTTC.

This clone was counted only a few times. The CDR3 loop reads CASSPGQGSNQPQHF. The CDR3 DNA reads TGTGCCAGTAGTCCTGGACAGGGGAGCAATCAGCCCCAGCATTTT. The chain carries TRBV19 and TRBJ1-5, with 9 bases identical to TRBD1. The trim removed 5 bases at V and 1 base at J, leaving 3 bases unmatched. CDR1 and CDR2 (germline): LNHDA, SQIVND (reference sequence). CDR3 length: 15 residues. Drawing the rest from reference TRBV19 and TRBJ1-5, the complete variable domain is DGGITQSPKYLFRKEGQNVTLSCEQNLNHDAMYWYRQDPGQGLRLIYYSQIVNDFQKGDIAEGYSVSREKKESFPLTVTSAQKNPTAFYLCASSPGQGSNQPQHFGDGTRLSIL.

The rearrangement uses TRBV28 and TRBJ2-2; no reliable D call. The CDR3 consists of 14 residues. Trimming pared 2 bases from V and 5 bases from J, leaving 9 bases between. Germline CDR1 MDHEN, CDR2 SYDVKM. The CDR3 DNA sequence: TGTGCCAGCAGTTTAATGCCAATGACCGGGGAGCTGTTTTTT. Encoded protein: CASSLMPMTGELFF.

The genes are TRBV19 and TRBJ2-1; TRBD2 might be the D (5 bases). The V end lost 4 bases, the J end lost 8 bases, and 12 bases lay between the germline ends. Per germline, CDR1 LNHDA and CDR2 SQIVND (reference sequence). The CDR3 is made up of 13 amino acids. The CDR3 DNA reads as TGTGCCAGTAGTAGCGGGCCCACCTATGAGCAGTTCTTC. Its translation is CASSSGPTYEQFF.

The gene calls are TRBV4-1 and TRBJ1-4; D might be TRBD1 (6 bases). The V gene's germline CDR1 is MGHRA and CDR2 YSYEKL. The CDR3 has 17 amino acids. The V and J ends lost 2 bases and 2 bases respectively, with 15 bases between them. The CDR3 spells CASSQWVRGGTNEKLFF. The CDR3 DNA reads TGCGCCAGCAGCCAATGGGTCCGGGGGGGCACTAATGAAAAACTGTTTTTT.

The chain joins TRBV7-9 to TRBJ1-1, with D possibly being TRBD1 (6 bases). The CDR3 spans 13 residues. The V and J ends lost 2 bases and 8 bases respectively, with 12 bases between them. From germline, CDR1 is SEHNR and CDR2 FQNEAQ (reference sequence). The CDR3 spells CASSLSVDREAFF. In DNA form, the CDR3 reads TGTGCCAGCAGCTTATCGGTGGACAGAGAAGCTTTCTTT.

V and J are TRBV27 and TRBJ2-7; TRBD1 aligns across 7 bases. Per the germline V gene, CDR1 is MNHEY and CDR2 is SMNVEV (reference sequence). The ends lost 5 bases at V and 5 bases at J; junction bases unmatched: 21. The CDR3 covers 18 residues. CDR3 bases: TGTGCCAGCAGTCCGCACGTAGGACCAACAGGGGAAGTGAACGAGCAGTACTTC. Translation gives CASSPHVGPTGEVNEQYF.

This clone came up a few times. V gene TRBV2 combines with J gene TRBJ2-7; the D is unclear. Per germline, CDR1 SNHLY and CDR2 FYNNEI. V was trimmed by 7 bases and J by 1 base, leaving 11 bases between them. CDR3 length equals 13 residues. This chain's CDR3 is CASTVHQSYEQYF. For the CDR3, the DNA is TGTGCCAGCACGGTCCATCAGTCCTACGAGCAGTACTTC.

The V gene is TRBV7-3, the J gene TRBJ2-7; TRBD1 agrees at 9 bases. CDR3 length: 13 amino acids. Germline V lookup: CDR1 SGHTA, CDR2 FQGTGA. V shed 2 bases and J 6 bases; nucleotides not matched to a gene: 2. The DNA for the CDR3 is TGTGCCAGCAGCTTAGGGACAGGGACCGAGCAGTACTTC. The encoded protein is CASSLGTGTEQYF.

The chain joins TRBV5-1 to TRBJ2-5; D is perhaps TRBD2 (5 bases). The CDR3 is 17 amino acids. V dropped 0 bases and J dropped 1 base, with 16 bases sitting between them. From germline, CDR1 is SGHRS and CDR2 YFSETQ. CDR3: CASSLGQWPRGQETQYF. The CDR3 nucleotides are TGCGCCAGCAGCTTGGGTCAATGGCCCCGGGGCCAAGAGACCCAGTACTTC. Together with reference TRBV5-1 and TRBJ2-5, the CDR3 gives the full variable domain: KAGVTQTPRYLIKTRGQQVTLSCSPISGHRSVSWYQQTPGQGLQFLFEYFSETQRNKGNFPGRFSGRQFSNSRSEMNVSTLELGDSALYLCASSLGQWPRGQETQYFGPGTRLLVL.

This chain uses TRBV15 with TRBJ1-4, with D possibly matching TRBD1 (6 bases). Germline CDR1 reads LNHNV; CDR2 reads YYDKDF (reference sequence). CDR3 length: 15 residues. V was clipped by 3 bases and J by 8 bases, with 16 bases between them. For the CDR3, the DNA is TGTGCCACCAGCAGTGATTCGGGGGCGGTCGAAAAACTGTTTTTT. The encoded protein is CATSSDSGAVEKLFF.

The chain employs TRBV5-4 and TRBJ2-1; D is uncertain. V was clipped by 2 bases and J by 9 bases, with 9 bases between them. The CDR3 is made up of 12 amino acids. The germline V gene encodes CDR1 SGHNT and CDR2 YYREEE (reference sequence). CDR3 nucleotide sequence: TGTGCCAGCAGCTTCAAGGGTAGTGAGCAGTTCTTC. This translates into CASSFKGSEQFF. Looking up the rest from reference TRBV5-4 and TRBJ2-1 gives the full variable domain: ETGVTQSPTHLIKTRGQQVTLRCSSQSGHNTVSWYQQALGQGPQFIFQYYREEENGRGNFPPRFSGLQFPNYSSELNVNALELDDSALYLCASSFKGSEQFFGPGTRLTVL.

This rearrangement joins TRBV2 to TRBJ2-7; D is unresolved. Trimming removed 5 bases from V and 2 bases from J, with 16 bases in between. CDR1 and CDR2 from the germline V gene are SNHLY and FYNNEI. The CDR3 runs to 15 residues. CDR3 in DNA: TGTGCCAGCAGTCGTGAAATCGGCTTTGCCTACGAGCAGTACTTC. This encodes CASSREIGFAYEQYF. Looking up the rest from reference TRBV2 and TRBJ2-7 gives the full variable domain: EPEVTQTPSHQVTQMGQEVILRCVPISNHLYFYWYRQILGQKVEFLVSFYNNEISEKSEIFDDQFSVERPDGSNFTLKIRSTKLEDSAMYFCASSREIGFAYEQYFGPGTRLTVT.

This sequence joins TRBV13 and TRBJ2-7; D unresolved. This CDR3 is 12 amino acids long. Germline V lookup: CDR1 PRHDT, CDR2 FYEKMQ (reference sequence). The ends were cut back, 0 bases at V and 5 bases at J, with 5 bases in the middle. The CDR3 sequence: CASSLGGNEQYF. The CDR3 bases are TGTGCCAGCAGCTTAGGGGGAAACGAGCAGTACTTC.

V usage is TRBV29-1 and J usage is TRBJ1-1; 9 bases are a match to TRBD1. CDR1 and CDR2 (germline): SQVTM, ANQGSEA. Unmatched junction bases numbered 2, after V lost 5 bases and J lost 1 base. The CDR3 spans 13 residues. CDR3 sequence: CSVKQGANTEAFF. In DNA form, the CDR3 reads TGCAGCGTTAAACAGGGGGCGAACACTGAAGCTTTCTTT.

The gene calls are TRBV5-1 and TRBJ2-3; D is possibly TRBD2 (7 bases). V dropped 0 bases and J dropped 2 bases, with 16 bases sitting between them. Looked up from germline, CDR1 is SGHRS and CDR2 is YFSETQ. This CDR3 contains 17 residues. The CDR3 is CASSLEKTGGNTDTQYF. CDR3 in DNA: TGCGCCAGCAGCTTGGAAAAGACGGGGGGCAACACAGATACGCAGTATTTT. Using reference TRBV5-1 and TRBJ2-3 for the parts outside the CDR3, the full variable domain is KAGVTQTPRYLIKTRGQQVTLSCSPISGHRSVSWYQQTPGQGLQFLFEYFSETQRNKGNFPGRFSGRQFSNSRSEMNVSTLELGDSALYLCASSLEKTGGNTDTQYFGPGTRLTVL.

The V gene is TRBV6-5, the J gene TRBJ1-3, with D perhaps matching TRBD1 (5 bases). Germline CDR1 MNHEY, CDR2 SVGAGI. V lost 3 bases and J lost 4, with 13 bases in between. The length of the CDR3 is 15 residues. The CDR3, as DNA: TGTGCCAGCAGTTATAAAGGGGCGGAAGGAAACACCATATATTTT. Translation gives CASSYKGAEGNTIYF.

The chain joins TRBV12-5 to TRBJ2-1; 11 bases fit TRBD2. V trimming: 6 bases; J trimming: 9 bases; junction bases outside the gene matches: 4. In germline, CDR1 is LGHNT, CDR2 FRNRAP. This CDR3 comprises 13 residues. The CDR3 protein is CASGASGRTEQFF. In DNA form, the CDR3 reads TGTGCTAGTGGGGCTAGCGGGAGGACTGAGCAGTTCTTC.